This T cell receptor (beta chain) was obtained from a study of blood T cell repertoires in COVID-19. Study details: COVID-19 samples collected from the United States, Italy and Spain covered acute and convalescent phases. Sources were T cells, B-cell-depleted T cells, or PBMCs; the material itself was cDNA or gDNA.

As originally analysed: Estimation of nucleated cell counts was performed using reference gene primer amplification. Clones were read by immunoSEQ multiplex PCR, and TCRdb kept only the in-frame ones, dropping some. The V and J calls and clone size were taken over from that table, and D and trimming were inferred from the DNA. The table lists under 300,000 clones, about 83% of them singletons, with roughly 5.5% in the top ten. This CDR3 is 15 amino acids long. V was pared by 5 bases and J by 7 bases, with 17 bases between. In germline, CDR1 is LGHDT, CDR2 YNNKEL (reference sequence). The material sequenced was peripheral blood. The chain recombines TRBV3-1 (or the pseudogene TRBV3-2) with TRBJ1-4; the D is unclear. This TCR derives from a human donor in a cohort sampled during active COVID-19. For the CDR3, the DNA is TGTGCCAGCAGCAAGAACGGGTTAGTGGGTGAAAAACTGTTTTTT. Protein product: CASSKNGLVGEKLFF.